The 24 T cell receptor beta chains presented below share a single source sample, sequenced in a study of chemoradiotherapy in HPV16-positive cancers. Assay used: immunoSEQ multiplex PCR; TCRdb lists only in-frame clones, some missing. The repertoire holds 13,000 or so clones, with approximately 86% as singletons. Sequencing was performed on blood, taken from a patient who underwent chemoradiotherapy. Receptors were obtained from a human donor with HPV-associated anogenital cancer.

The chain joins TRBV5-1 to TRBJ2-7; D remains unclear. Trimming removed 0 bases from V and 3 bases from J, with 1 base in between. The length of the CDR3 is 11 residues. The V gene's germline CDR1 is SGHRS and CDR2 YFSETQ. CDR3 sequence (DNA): TGCGCCAGCAGCTTGGACTACGAGCAGTACTTC. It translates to CASSLDYEQYF.

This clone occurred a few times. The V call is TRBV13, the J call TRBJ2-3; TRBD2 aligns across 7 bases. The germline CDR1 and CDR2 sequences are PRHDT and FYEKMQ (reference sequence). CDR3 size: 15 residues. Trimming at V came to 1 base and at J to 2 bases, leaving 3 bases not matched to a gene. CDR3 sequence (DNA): TGTGCCAGCAGCTTAGAGGGAGGGAACACAGATACGCAGTATTTT. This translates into CASSLEGGNTDTQYF.

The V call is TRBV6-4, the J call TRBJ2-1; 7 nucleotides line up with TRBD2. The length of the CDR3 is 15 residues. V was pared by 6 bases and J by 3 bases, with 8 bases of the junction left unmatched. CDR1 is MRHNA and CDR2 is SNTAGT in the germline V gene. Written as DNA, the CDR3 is TGTGCCAGCAGCTACGAGCCTAGCGGCTACAATGAGCAGTTCTTC. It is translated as CASSYEPSGYNEQFF.

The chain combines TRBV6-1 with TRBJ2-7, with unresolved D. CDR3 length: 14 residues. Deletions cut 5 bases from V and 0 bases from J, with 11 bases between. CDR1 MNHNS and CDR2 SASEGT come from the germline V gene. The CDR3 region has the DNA TGTGCCAGCAGTTTAGAGCTCGACTCCTACGAGCAGTACGTC. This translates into CASSLELDSYEQYV.

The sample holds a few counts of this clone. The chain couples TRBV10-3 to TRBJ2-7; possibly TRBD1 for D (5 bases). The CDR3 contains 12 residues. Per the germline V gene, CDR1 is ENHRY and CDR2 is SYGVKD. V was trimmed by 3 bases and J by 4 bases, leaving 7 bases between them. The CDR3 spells CAISDQGYEQYF. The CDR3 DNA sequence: TGTGCCATCAGTGACCAGGGATACGAGCAGTACTTC.

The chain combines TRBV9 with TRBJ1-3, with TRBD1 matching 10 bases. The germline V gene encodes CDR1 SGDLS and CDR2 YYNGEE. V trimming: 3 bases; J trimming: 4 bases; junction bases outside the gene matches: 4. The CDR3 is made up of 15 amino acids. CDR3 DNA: TGTGCCAGCAGCGACAGGACAGGGGGGGGAAACACCATATATTTT. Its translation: CASSDRTGGGNTIYF.

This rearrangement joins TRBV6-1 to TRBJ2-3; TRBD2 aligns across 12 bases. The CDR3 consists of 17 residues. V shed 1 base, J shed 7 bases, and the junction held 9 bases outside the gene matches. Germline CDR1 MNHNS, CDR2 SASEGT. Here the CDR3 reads CASSEDGTSGGLYTQYF. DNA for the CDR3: TGTGCCAGCAGTGAAGACGGAACTAGCGGGGGGTTGTATACGCAGTATTTT.

The DNA for the CDR3 is TGTGCCAGCAGTCCGGACACCCGTTTTTTAGATACGCAGTATTTT. Translating gives CASSPDTRFLDTQYF. The rearrangement links TRBV9 to TRBJ2-3; D perhaps matches TRBD1 (5 bases). This CDR3 is 15 amino acids long. Germline V gene sequence: CDR1 SGDLS, CDR2 YYNGEE. Trimming took off 5 bases at V and 5 bases at J, with 18 bases between the two ends.

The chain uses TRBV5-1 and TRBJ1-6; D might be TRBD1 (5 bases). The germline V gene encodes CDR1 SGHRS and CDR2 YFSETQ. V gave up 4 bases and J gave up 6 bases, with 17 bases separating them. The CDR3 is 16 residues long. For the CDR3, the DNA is TGCGCCAGCAGCCCCGGGACTTCCGATCGTAATTCACCCCTCCACTTT. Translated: CASSPGTSDRNSPLHF.

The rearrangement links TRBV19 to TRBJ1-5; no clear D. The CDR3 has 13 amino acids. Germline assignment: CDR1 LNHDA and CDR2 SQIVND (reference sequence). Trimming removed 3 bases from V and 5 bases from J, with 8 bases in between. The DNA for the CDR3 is TGTGCCAGTAGTATCAACGGGGATCAGCCCCAGCATTTT. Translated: CASSINGDQPQHF.

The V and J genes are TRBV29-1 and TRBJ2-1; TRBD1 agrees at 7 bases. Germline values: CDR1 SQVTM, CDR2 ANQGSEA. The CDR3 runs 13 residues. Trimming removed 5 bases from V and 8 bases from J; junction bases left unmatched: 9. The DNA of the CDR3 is TGCAGCGTTAAGAGTGACAGGGATGATGAGCAGTTCTTC. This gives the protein CSVKSDRDDEQFF.

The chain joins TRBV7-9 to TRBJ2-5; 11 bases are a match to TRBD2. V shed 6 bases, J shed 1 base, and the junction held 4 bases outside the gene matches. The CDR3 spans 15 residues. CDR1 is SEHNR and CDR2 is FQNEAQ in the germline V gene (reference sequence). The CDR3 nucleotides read TGTGCCAGCAGGACTAGCGGGGCATCCCAAGAGACCCAGTACTTC. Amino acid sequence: CASRTSGASQETQYF.

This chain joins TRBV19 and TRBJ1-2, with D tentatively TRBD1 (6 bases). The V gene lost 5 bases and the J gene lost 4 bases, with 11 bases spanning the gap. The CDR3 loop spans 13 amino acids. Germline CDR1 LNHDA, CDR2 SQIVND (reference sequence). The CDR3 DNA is TGTGCCAGTAGTTCGGACAGCTTCTATGGCTACACCTTC. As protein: CASSSDSFYGYTF.

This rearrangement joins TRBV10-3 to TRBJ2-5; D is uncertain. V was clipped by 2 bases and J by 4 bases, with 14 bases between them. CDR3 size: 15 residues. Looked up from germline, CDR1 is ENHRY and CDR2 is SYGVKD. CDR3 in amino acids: CAISETGPRAETQYF. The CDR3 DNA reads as TGTGCCATCAGTGAGACCGGACCCCGGGCAGAGACCCAGTACTTC.

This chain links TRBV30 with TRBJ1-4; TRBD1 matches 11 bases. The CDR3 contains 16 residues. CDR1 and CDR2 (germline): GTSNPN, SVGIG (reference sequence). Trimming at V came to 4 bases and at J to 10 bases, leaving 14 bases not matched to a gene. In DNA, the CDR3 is TGTGCCTGGAAACCCCCCTTGGGGACAGGGGGAGGAAAACTGTTTTTT. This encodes CAWKPPLGTGGGKLFF.

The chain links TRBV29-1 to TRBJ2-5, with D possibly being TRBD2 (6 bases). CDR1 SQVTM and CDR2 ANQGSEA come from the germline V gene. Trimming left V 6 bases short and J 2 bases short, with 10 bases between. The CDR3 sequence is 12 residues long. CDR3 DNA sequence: TGCAGCGTAGCTAGCGCTCAAGAGACCCAGTACTTC. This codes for CSVASAQETQYF.

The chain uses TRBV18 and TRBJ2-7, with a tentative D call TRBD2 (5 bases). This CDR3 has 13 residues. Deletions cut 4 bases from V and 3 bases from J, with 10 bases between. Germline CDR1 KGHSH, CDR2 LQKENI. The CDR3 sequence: CASSLTRDYEQYV. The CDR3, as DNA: TGTGCCAGCTCACTTACCCGGGACTACGAGCAGTACGTC.

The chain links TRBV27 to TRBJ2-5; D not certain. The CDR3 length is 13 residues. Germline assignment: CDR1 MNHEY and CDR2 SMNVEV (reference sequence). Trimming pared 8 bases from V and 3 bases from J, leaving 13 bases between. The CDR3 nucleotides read TGTGCCAGCGGAACTTTCCCCAAAGAGACCCAGTACTTC. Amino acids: CASGTFPKETQYF.

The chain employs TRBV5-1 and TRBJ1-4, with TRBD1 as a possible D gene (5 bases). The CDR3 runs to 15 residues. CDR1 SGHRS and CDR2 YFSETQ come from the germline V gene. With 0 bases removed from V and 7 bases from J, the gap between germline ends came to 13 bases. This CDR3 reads CASSLVSREGEKLFF. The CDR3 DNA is TGCGCCAGCAGCTTGGTATCCAGGGAGGGTGAAAAACTGTTTTTT. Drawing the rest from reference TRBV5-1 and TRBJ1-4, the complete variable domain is KAGVTQTPRYLIKTRGQQVTLSCSPISGHRSVSWYQQTPGQGLQFLFEYFSETQRNKGNFPGRFSGRQFSNSRSEMNVSTLELGDSALYLCASSLVSREGEKLFFGSGTQLSVL.

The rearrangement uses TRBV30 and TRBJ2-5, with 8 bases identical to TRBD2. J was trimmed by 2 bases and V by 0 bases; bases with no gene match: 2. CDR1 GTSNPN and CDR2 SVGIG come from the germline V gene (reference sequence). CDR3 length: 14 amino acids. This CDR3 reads CAWSVLADQETQYF. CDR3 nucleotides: TGTGCCTGGAGTGTACTAGCGGATCAAGAGACCCAGTACTTC.

CDR3 loop: CASGLGTSAPEAFF. CDR3 DNA: TGTGCCAGCGGCCTCGGGACGTCGGCACCTGAAGCTTTCTTT. The V and J genes are TRBV6-6 and TRBJ1-1; D possibly corresponds to TRBD1 (5 bases). V was trimmed by 8 bases and J by 6 bases, leaving 19 bases between them. CDR3 size: 14 residues. The V gene's germline CDR1 is MNHNY and CDR2 SVGAGI (reference sequence).

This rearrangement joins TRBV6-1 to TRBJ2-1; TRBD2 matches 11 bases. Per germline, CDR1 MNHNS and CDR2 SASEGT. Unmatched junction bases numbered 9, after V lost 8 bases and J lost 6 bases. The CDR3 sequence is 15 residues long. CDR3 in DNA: TGTGCCAGCCGAAGAACTAGCGGGGGCGTCAATGAGCAGTTCTTC. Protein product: CASRRTSGGVNEQFF.

The DNA of the CDR3 is TGTGCCAGCTCACGTGGGCCCTTAACACGGACCTCTGGAAACACCATATATTTT. This sequence encodes CASSRGPLTRTSGNTIYF. The chain uses TRBV18 and TRBJ1-3, with no clear D. The CDR3 is 18 amino acids. Trimming removed 4 bases from V and 0 bases from J, with 19 bases in between. Germline CDR1 is KGHSH and CDR2 is LQKENI.

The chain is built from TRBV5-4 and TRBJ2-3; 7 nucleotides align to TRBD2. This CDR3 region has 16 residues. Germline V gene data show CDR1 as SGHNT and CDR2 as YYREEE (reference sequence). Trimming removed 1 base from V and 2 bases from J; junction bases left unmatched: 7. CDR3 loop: CASSLSGGPHTDTQYF. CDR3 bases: TGTGCCAGCAGCTTGTCGGGGGGTCCCCACACAGATACGCAGTATTTT.